These T cell receptor beta chains were read from a single sample in a study of blood T cell repertoires in COVID-19. Sequencing used immunoSEQ multiplex PCR; TCRdb keeps in-frame clones, though not all of them. This sample has roughly 290,000 clones; roughly nine tenths occur once, and the top ten carry less than 2%. The sequencing sample was made of PBMCs or T cells enriched from blood (not recorded which). The receptors come from a woman between 35 and 50 years old who had recovered from COVID-19. The CDR3 runs from the conserved cysteine through the conserved F or W. The D gene is left open where the match is weak. Clone size, where shown, is once, few, many, or a class for clones that have expanded.

v_call: TRBV2
d_call: TRBD1
clone_size: -
j_call: TRBJ1-2
cdr3_aa: CASRKDRGLVYGYTF
cdr3_nt: TGTGCCAGCAGGAAGGACAGGGGGCTAGTCTATGGCTACACCTTC

v_call: TRBV15
d_call: TRBD1
clone_size: -
j_call: TRBJ2-3
cdr3_aa: CATSTGTGGEWDVDTQYF
cdr3_nt: TGTGCCACCAGCACTGGGACAGGGGGCGAGTGGGACGTAGATACGCAGTATTTT

v_call: TRBV6-5
d_call: -
clone_size: -
j_call: TRBJ1-6
cdr3_aa: CASSPSGSYNSPLHF
cdr3_nt: TGTGCCAGCAGCCCGTCGGGGTCCTATAATTCACCCCTCCACTTT

v_call: TRBV5-4
d_call: TRBD1
clone_size: -
j_call: TRBJ1-2
cdr3_aa: CASSKDRVVYGYTF
cdr3_nt: TGTGCCAGCAGCAAAGACAGGGTCGTCTATGGCTACACCTTC

v_call: TRBV29-1
d_call: -
clone_size: once
j_call: TRBJ1-1
cdr3_aa: CSVALRQMLNTEAFF
cdr3_nt: TGCAGCGTCGCTTTAAGACAGATGCTGAACACTGAAGCTTTCTTT

v_call: TRBV2
d_call: -
clone_size: few
j_call: TRBJ2-5
cdr3_aa: CASREETQYF
cdr3_nt: TGTGCCAGTCGGGAAGAGACCCAGTACTTC

v_call: TRBV24-1
d_call: -
clone_size: -
j_call: TRBJ2-7
cdr3_aa: CATSDLRGEGPHEQYF
cdr3_nt: TGTGCCACCAGTGATTTGCGCGGGGAAGGGCCCCACGAGCAGTACTTC

v_call: TRBV30
d_call: -
clone_size: many
j_call: TRBJ1-6
cdr3_aa: CAWSVKQYNSPLHF
cdr3_nt: TGTGCCTGGAGTGTCAAACAGTATAATTCACCCCTCCACTTT

v_call: TRBV30
d_call: TRBD1
clone_size: -
j_call: TRBJ2-7
cdr3_aa: CAWSPGQGWDEQYF
cdr3_nt: TGTGCCTGGAGTCCGGGACAGGGTTGGGACGAGCAGTACTTC

v_call: TRBV9
d_call: -
clone_size: once
j_call: TRBJ2-2
cdr3_aa: CASSVAGQIANTGELFF
cdr3_nt: TGTGCCAGCAGCGTAGCTGGACAAATAGCGAACACCGGGGAGCTGTTTTTT

v_call: TRBV7-2
d_call: TRBD2
clone_size: -
j_call: TRBJ2-3
cdr3_aa: CASSTAGEGADTQYF
cdr3_nt: TGTGCCAGCAGTACGGCGGGGGAGGGTGCAGATACGCAGTATTTT

v_call: TRBV5-4
d_call: TRBD2
clone_size: -
j_call: TRBJ2-7
cdr3_aa: CASSLDRLAAWQYF
cdr3_nt: TGTGCCAGCAGCTTGGATCGACTAGCGGCGTGGCAGTACTTC

v_call: TRBV5-1
d_call: -
clone_size: -
j_call: TRBJ1-1
cdr3_aa: CASSSGGGFPGGTEAFF
cdr3_nt: TGCGCCAGCAGCTCGGGGGGCGGGTTCCCCGGTGGCACTGAAGCTTTCTTT

v_call: TRBV3-1/TRBV3-2
d_call: TRBD1
clone_size: -
j_call: TRBJ1-1
cdr3_aa: CASSPRGTVNTEAFF
cdr3_nt: TGTGCCAGCAGCCCAAGGGGGACAGTGAACACTGAAGCTTTCTTT

v_call: TRBV30
d_call: -
clone_size: -
j_call: TRBJ1-5
cdr3_aa: CAWRAGNQPQHF
cdr3_nt: TGTGCCTGGAGGGCAGGCAATCAGCCCCAGCATTTT

v_call: TRBV21-1
d_call: -
clone_size: -
j_call: TRBJ2-3
cdr3_aa: CASTPGGLAGTGGADTQYF
cdr3_nt: TGTGCCAGCACCCCAGGGGGACTAGCGGGAACTGGAGGGGCAGATACGCAGTATTTT

v_call: TRBV5-1
d_call: -
clone_size: -
j_call: TRBJ2-7
cdr3_aa: CASSLSGNYEQYF
cdr3_nt: TGCGCCAGCAGCTTGTCAGGGAACTACGAGCAGTACTTC

v_call: TRBV2
d_call: -
clone_size: -
j_call: TRBJ1-1
cdr3_aa: CASRRDQNTEAFF
cdr3_nt: TGTGCCAGCAGGAGAGATCAGAACACTGAAGCTTTCTTT

v_call: TRBV4-1
d_call: TRBD2
clone_size: -
j_call: TRBJ2-1
cdr3_aa: CASSQDRLAGFNEQFF
cdr3_nt: TGCGCCAGCAGCCAAGATAGGCTAGCGGGGTTCAATGAGCAGTTCTTC

v_call: TRBV5-1
d_call: -
clone_size: -
j_call: TRBJ2-5
cdr3_aa: CASSDRRARETQYF
cdr3_nt: TGCGCCAGCAGCGACCGGAGGGCCCGAGAGACCCAGTACTTC

v_call: TRBV5-1
d_call: TRBD1
clone_size: -
j_call: TRBJ2-7
cdr3_aa: CASSLGTGKYEQYF
cdr3_nt: TGCGCCAGCAGCTTGGGGACAGGAAAATACGAGCAGTACTTC

v_call: TRBV18
d_call: TRBD2
clone_size: -
j_call: TRBJ2-5
cdr3_aa: CASSPLAGGKETQYF
cdr3_nt: TGTGCCAGCTCACCACTAGCGGGGGGGAAAGAGACCCAGTACTTC

v_call: TRBV29-1
d_call: -
clone_size: -
j_call: TRBJ1-1
cdr3_aa: CSVATGDSPFEAFF
cdr3_nt: TGCAGCGTTGCGACCGGAGACAGCCCTTTTGAAGCTTTCTTT

v_call: TRBV6-5
d_call: TRBD1
clone_size: -
j_call: TRBJ1-2
cdr3_aa: CASSYNTGGNGYTF
cdr3_nt: TGTGCCAGCAGTTACAATACAGGGGGCAATGGCTACACCTTC

v_call: TRBV4-1
d_call: -
clone_size: -
j_call: TRBJ1-2
cdr3_aa: CASSQGQPRGHGYTF
cdr3_nt: TGCGCCAGCAGCCAAGGACAACCTCGGGGTCATGGCTACACCTTC

v_call: TRBV6-2/TRBV6-3
d_call: TRBD1
clone_size: -
j_call: TRBJ1-2
cdr3_aa: CASSGRQGALENYGYTF
cdr3_nt: TGTGCCAGCAGTGGACGACAGGGGGCACTCGAAAACTATGGCTACACCTTC

v_call: TRBV2
d_call: TRBD1
clone_size: -
j_call: TRBJ1-5
cdr3_aa: CASTDRGLSNQPQHF
cdr3_nt: TGTGCCAGCACCGACAGGGGTCTTAGCAATCAGCCCCAGCATTTT

v_call: TRBV2
d_call: -
clone_size: -
j_call: TRBJ2-7
cdr3_aa: CASVDSQPYEQYF
cdr3_nt: TGTGCCAGCGTGGACAGTCAACCCTACGAGCAGTACTTC

v_call: TRBV5-1
d_call: TRBD1
clone_size: -
j_call: TRBJ2-1
cdr3_aa: CASSSQGAGGNEQFF
cdr3_nt: TGCGCCAGCAGCTCCCAGGGGGCGGGTGGAAATGAGCAGTTCTTC

v_call: TRBV5-1
d_call: TRBD2
clone_size: -
j_call: TRBJ2-3
cdr3_aa: CASSQSSGGVYATQYF
cdr3_nt: TGCGCCAGCAGCCAATCAAGCGGGGGGGTTTATGCTACGCAGTATTTT

v_call: TRBV5-1
d_call: -
clone_size: -
j_call: TRBJ1-4
cdr3_aa: CASSLEGMDEKLFF
cdr3_nt: TGCGCCAGCAGCTTGGAGGGGATGGATGAAAAACTGTTTTTT

v_call: TRBV4-2
d_call: TRBD2
clone_size: -
j_call: TRBJ2-3
cdr3_aa: CASSQDWASGKDTQYF
cdr3_nt: TGTGCCAGCAGCCAAGATTGGGCTAGCGGGAAAGATACGCAGTATTTT

v_call: TRBV3-1/TRBV3-2
d_call: TRBD2
clone_size: -
j_call: TRBJ2-4
cdr3_aa: CASSQALGGGGKNIQYF
cdr3_nt: TGTGCCAGCAGCCAAGCCCTTGGTGGGGGGGGAAAAAACATTCAGTACTTC

v_call: TRBV20-1
d_call: -
clone_size: -
j_call: TRBJ2-7
cdr3_aa: CSASTQAGEQYF
cdr3_nt: TGCAGTGCTAGTACTCAAGCGGGCGAGCAGTACTTC

v_call: TRBV19
d_call: TRBD2
clone_size: once
j_call: TRBJ2-1
cdr3_aa: CASSPAGGPGNEQFF
cdr3_nt: TGTGCCAGTAGCCCCGCGGGGGGGCCGGGCAATGAGCAGTTCTTC

v_call: TRBV30
d_call: TRBD1
clone_size: -
j_call: TRBJ2-7
cdr3_aa: CAWRGQGGNNAYEQYF
cdr3_nt: TGTGCCTGGAGAGGACAGGGCGGAAATAACGCCTACGAGCAGTACTTC

v_call: TRBV28
d_call: TRBD1
clone_size: -
j_call: TRBJ1-5
cdr3_aa: CASSFLGQSNQPQHF
cdr3_nt: TGTGCCAGCAGTTTTCTGGGACAGAGCAATCAGCCCCAGCATTTT

v_call: TRBV5-6
d_call: -
clone_size: -
j_call: TRBJ2-2
cdr3_aa: CASSPRTGRDTGELFF
cdr3_nt: TGTGCCAGCAGCCCCAGGACAGGGAGGGACACCGGGGAGCTGTTTTTT

v_call: TRBV10-3
d_call: -
clone_size: -
j_call: TRBJ2-1
cdr3_aa: CAITPAAGEQFF
cdr3_nt: TGTGCCATCACCCCCGCGGCGGGCGAGCAGTTCTTC

v_call: TRBV5-1
d_call: TRBD1
clone_size: once
j_call: TRBJ2-1
cdr3_aa: CASSLGGQTGSKNEQFF
cdr3_nt: TGCGCCAGCAGCTTGGGGGGGCAGACAGGGAGTAAAAATGAGCAGTTCTTC

v_call: TRBV7-2
d_call: TRBD1
clone_size: once
j_call: TRBJ1-1
cdr3_aa: CASSPQGLSTEAFF
cdr3_nt: TGTGCCAGCAGCCCACAGGGGCTTAGCACTGAAGCTTTCTTT

v_call: TRBV30
d_call: -
clone_size: -
j_call: TRBJ1-1
cdr3_aa: CAWSGQGYTEAFF
cdr3_nt: TGTGCCTGGAGTGGGCAGGGGTACACTGAAGCTTTCTTT

v_call: TRBV7-3
d_call: -
clone_size: -
j_call: TRBJ2-2
cdr3_aa: CASSFANTGELFF
cdr3_nt: TGTGCCAGCAGCTTCGCGAACACCGGGGAGCTGTTTTTT

v_call: TRBV9
d_call: TRBD1
clone_size: -
j_call: TRBJ1-5
cdr3_aa: CASSVAGQNSNQPQHF
cdr3_nt: TGTGCCAGCAGCGTAGCGGGACAGAATAGCAATCAGCCCCAGCATTTT

v_call: TRBV3-1/TRBV3-2
d_call: TRBD1
clone_size: -
j_call: TRBJ1-2
cdr3_aa: CASSQHRTGTYGYTF
cdr3_nt: TGTGCCAGCAGCCAACACCGGACAGGAACCTATGGCTACACCTTC

v_call: TRBV30
d_call: -
clone_size: -
j_call: TRBJ1-2
cdr3_aa: CAWTQRYGYTF
cdr3_nt: TGTGCCTGGACCCAGCGATATGGCTACACCTTC

v_call: TRBV19
d_call: -
clone_size: -
j_call: TRBJ1-5
cdr3_aa: CASSMASGGGNQPQHF
cdr3_nt: TGTGCCAGTAGTATGGCCTCCGGCGGGGGCAATCAGCCCCAGCATTTT

v_call: TRBV6-5
d_call: TRBD2
clone_size: -
j_call: TRBJ2-1
cdr3_aa: CASRDYYNEQFF
cdr3_nt: TGTGCCAGCCGGGACTATTACAATGAGCAGTTCTTC